This TCR beta chain originates from a study of shared clonotypes between healthy human individuals. Method: immunoSEQ multiplex PCR; TCRdb's copy keeps in-frame clones and lacks some. The sample consists of over 2,000,000 clones, approximately 92% of them appearing once. CD8 cells regarded as naive lacked CD45RO, were positively chosen for CCR7, and omitted terminally differentiated effector memory CD45RA+ cells. The clonotype was recovered from a man aged 18 to 35 in good health. Some clones in this sample may be carry-over from other donors' samples. Specimen: naive CD8+ T cells from PBMCs.

CDR3 in DNA: TGTGCCAGCAGTTCCGTGCAGGGATCAGCCTACGAGCAGTACTTC. Its protein is CASSSVQGSAYEQYF. This sequence joins TRBV27 and TRBJ2-7, with D perhaps TRBD1 (5 bases). The V gene lost 4 bases and the J gene lost 2 bases, with 15 bases spanning the gap. Per the germline V gene, CDR1 is MNHEY and CDR2 is SMNVEV (reference sequence). The CDR3 runs to 15 residues.